This T cell receptor (beta chain) emerged from a study of blood T cell repertoires in COVID-19. Trimming stripped 6 bases from V and 2 bases from J, with 16 bases between. The CDR3 loop spans 15 amino acids. Germline lookup yields CDR1 KGHSH and CDR2 LQKENI. TCRdb's table, derived via immunoSEQ multiplex PCR, lists solely in-frame clones and lacks some. The profile shows 150,000 to 200,000 clones, roughly 84% of them singletons. Sequencing used PBMCs or T cells enriched from blood (not recorded which). V and J are TRBV18 and TRBJ2-5; TRBD2 is a possible D gene (6 bases). The clonotype was recovered from a middle-aged man who had recovered from COVID-19. CDR3 sequence reads: CASSPGTGGQETQYF. In nucleotides, the CDR3 is TGTGCCAGCTCGCCAGGGACTGGAGGGCAAGAGACCCAGTACTTC.